These T cell receptor beta chains were read from a single sample in a study of cytomegalovirus exposure and HLA in healthy donors. Generated by immunoSEQ multiplex PCR, the TCRdb table keeps only in-frame clones and is missing some. In the table there are some 140,000 clones, about 76% of which are singletons. Sequences were obtained from PBMCs. The receptors originated from a man aged 30-40 years in good health and CMV-seropositive. Each CDR3 is given with its conserved first and last residue. The order of the fields is clone size, J gene, V gene, CDR3 length, D gene, CDR3 protein, CDR3 DNA. A D gene is named only where the DNA matches it firmly. Part of the rows lack a size; the others show once, few, many or a class for expanded clones.

size: .
J: TRBJ2-2
V: TRBV10-2
length: 18
D: TRBD1
CDR3: CASGSLGTGISTTGELFF
DNA: TGCGCCAGCGGATCCTTAGGGACAGGGATTTCCACCACCGGGGAGCTGTTTTTT

size: once
J: TRBJ1-1
V: TRBV6-5
length: 15
D: TRBD1
CDR3: CASSSPGQGRTEAFF
DNA: TGTGCCAGCAGTAGCCCGGGACAGGGGAGAACTGAAGCTTTCTTT

size: once
J: TRBJ1-2
V: TRBV7-9
length: 14
D: TRBD1
CDR3: CASSFGQERWGYTF
DNA: TGTGCCAGCAGCTTCGGACAGGAAAGATGGGGCTACACCTTC

size: few
J: TRBJ2-1
V: TRBV11-3
length: 13
D: .
CDR3: CASSLAAGRWQFF
DNA: TGTGCCAGCAGCTTAGCGGCAGGGAGGTGGCAGTTCTTC

size: .
J: TRBJ1-3
V: TRBV2
length: 13
D: .
CDR3: CASTGETGNTIYF
DNA: TGTGCCAGCACTGGAGAGACTGGAAACACCATATATTTT

size: few
J: TRBJ2-5
V: TRBV5-1
length: 15
D: TRBD1
CDR3: CASSLAQGSEETQYF
DNA: TGCGCCAGCAGCTTGGCACAGGGGAGTGAGGAGACCCAGTACTTC

size: once
J: TRBJ2-7
V: TRBV29-1
length: 14
D: TRBD1
CDR3: CSVAGTGGSYEQYF
DNA: TGCAGCGTCGCCGGGACAGGGGGCTCCTACGAGCAGTACTTC

size: .
J: TRBJ2-7
V: TRBV12-5
length: 16
D: .
CDR3: CASGLVPETASYEQYF
DNA: TGTGCTAGTGGTTTGGTACCCGAGACAGCCTCCTACGAGCAGTACTTC

size: .
J: TRBJ1-5
V: TRBV5-1
length: 14
D: TRBD1
CDR3: CASSPDRGNQPQHF
DNA: TGCGCCAGCAGCCCCGACAGGGGCAATCAGCCCCAGCATTTT

size: .
J: TRBJ2-3
V: TRBV28
length: 14
D: .
CDR3: CASSTTSLPDTQYF
DNA: TGTGCCAGCAGCACTACTAGCCTCCCAGATACGCAGTATTTT

size: .
J: TRBJ1-1
V: TRBV30
length: 11
D: TRBD1
CDR3: CAWSYRGQAFF
DNA: TGTGCCTGGTCTTACAGGGGGCAGGCTTTCTTT

size: .
J: TRBJ2-7
V: TRBV27
length: 13
D: TRBD1
CDR3: CASSSTGAYEQYF
DNA: TGTGCCAGCAGTTCGACAGGGGCCTACGAGCAGTACTTC

size: few
J: TRBJ2-7
V: TRBV15
length: 15
D: .
CDR3: CATSGGPLRSSEQYF
DNA: TGTGCCACCAGCGGAGGGCCTTTACGGAGCTCCGAGCAGTACTTC

size: .
J: TRBJ2-1
V: TRBV9
length: 16
D: TRBD2
CDR3: CASSSGGGSGYNEQFF
DNA: TGTGCCAGCAGCTCCGGGGGGGGTAGCGGCTACAATGAGCAGTTCTTC

size: .
J: TRBJ1-3
V: TRBV11-2
length: 16
D: .
CDR3: CASSLGAGYSGNTIYF
DNA: TGTGCCAGCAGCTTGGGGGCAGGATACTCTGGAAACACCATATATTTT

size: once
J: TRBJ2-7
V: TRBV5-1
length: 14
D: TRBD2
CDR3: CASSLGSGSYEQYF
DNA: TGCGCCAGCAGCTTGGGGAGCGGGAGTTACGAGCAGTACTTC

size: .
J: TRBJ2-5
V: TRBV7-6
length: 14
D: .
CDR3: CASSLEHSSETQYF
DNA: TGTGCCAGCAGCTTAGAGCATTCTTCAGAGACCCAGTACTTC

size: .
J: TRBJ1-1
V: TRBV7-9
length: 15
D: .
CDR3: CASSSNGGFNTEAFF
DNA: TGTGCCAGCAGCTCCAATGGCGGGTTCAACACTGAAGCTTTCTTT

size: .
J: TRBJ2-1
V: TRBV29-1
length: 12
D: TRBD2
CDR3: CSVDPGGGEQFF
DNA: TGCAGCGTTGATCCAGGCGGGGGTGAGCAGTTCTTC

size: few
J: TRBJ1-2
V: TRBV19
length: 15
D: TRBD1
CDR3: CASTPQGAQGLGYTF
DNA: TGTGCCAGTACCCCCCAGGGGGCGCAGGGTCTTGGCTACACCTTC

size: .
J: TRBJ2-3
V: TRBV27
length: 15
D: TRBD2
CDR3: CASTRGGMLGDTQYF
DNA: TGTGCCAGCACTCGCGGGGGTATGTTGGGAGATACGCAGTATTTT

size: .
J: TRBJ1-3
V: TRBV18
length: 17
D: TRBD1
CDR3: CASSPTRSRGSGNTIYF
DNA: TGTGCCAGCTCACCAACGAGGTCCAGGGGGAGTGGAAACACCATATATTTT

size: .
J: TRBJ1-1
V: TRBV5-4
length: 12
D: .
CDR3: CASSAVRDEAFF
DNA: TGTGCCAGCTCCGCGGTGAGGGATGAAGCTTTCTTT

size: .
J: TRBJ2-1
V: TRBV30
length: 15
D: .
CDR3: CAWSRPTSSYNEQFF
DNA: TGTGCCTGGTCCCGCCCCACGAGCTCCTACAATGAGCAGTTCTTC

size: .
J: TRBJ2-3
V: TRBV5-1
length: 15
D: TRBD2
CDR3: CASSPGLEGTDTQYF
DNA: TGCGCCAGCAGCCCTGGACTAGAGGGCACAGATACGCAGTATTTT

size: .
J: TRBJ1-2
V: TRBV4-3
length: 13
D: .
CDR3: CASNKGSNYGYTF
DNA: TGCGCCAGCAATAAGGGGTCTAACTATGGCTACACCTTC

size: .
J: TRBJ2-7
V: TRBV5-1
length: 14
D: TRBD2
CDR3: CASSLETSGYEQYF
DNA: TGCGCCAGCAGCTTGGAAACTAGCGGCTACGAGCAGTACTTC

size: .
J: TRBJ2-3
V: TRBV7-9
length: 15
D: TRBD2
CDR3: CASSPILADTDTQYF
DNA: TGTGCCAGCAGCCCGATACTAGCGGACACAGATACGCAGTATTTT

size: .
J: TRBJ2-7
V: TRBV7-2
length: 14
D: TRBD2
CDR3: CASSLAGALFEQYF
DNA: TGTGCCAGCAGCCTAGCGGGAGCGCTCTTCGAGCAGTACTTC

size: .
J: TRBJ2-7
V: TRBV10-3
length: 14
D: TRBD1
CDR3: CAISESRQGAEQYF
DNA: TGTGCCATCAGTGAGTCAAGACAGGGCGCGGAGCAGTACTTC

size: once
J: TRBJ1-5
V: TRBV18
length: 15
D: TRBD1
CDR3: CASSSAGTGAQPQHF
DNA: TGTGCCAGCTCAAGCGCCGGGACAGGGGCTCAGCCCCAGCATTTT

size: .
J: TRBJ2-2
V: TRBV11-2
length: 15
D: .
CDR3: CASSLVWTETGELFF
DNA: TGTGCCAGCAGCTTAGTTTGGACAGAGACCGGGGAGCTGTTTTTT

size: .
J: TRBJ1-1
V: TRBV7-3
length: 13
D: .
CDR3: CASSSQGNTEAFF
DNA: TGTGCCAGCAGCTCACAGGGGAACACTGAAGCTTTCTTT

size: .
J: TRBJ2-3
V: TRBV19
length: 16
D: TRBD1
CDR3: CASSTRQGANPDTQYF
DNA: TGTGCCAGTAGTACCCGACAGGGGGCTAACCCAGATACGCAGTATTTT

size: .
J: TRBJ1-5
V: TRBV7-9
length: 15
D: TRBD1
CDR3: CASSLGTGKGQPQHF
DNA: TGTGCCAGCAGCCTAGGGACAGGGAAAGGGCAGCCCCAGCATTTT

size: .
J: TRBJ2-1
V: TRBV2
length: 16
D: TRBD2
CDR3: CASRSTSGARRNEQFF
DNA: TGTGCCAGCCGATCAACTAGCGGAGCCCGCAGAAATGAGCAGTTCTTC

size: .
J: TRBJ2-7
V: TRBV30
length: 12
D: TRBD1
CDR3: CAWDRGMYKQYF
DNA: TGTGCCTGGGACAGGGGAATGTATAAGCAGTACTTC

size: once
J: TRBJ2-7
V: TRBV7-6
length: 12
D: .
CDR3: CASSLGTREQYF
DNA: TGTGCCAGCAGCCTTGGGACTCGGGAGCAGTACTTC

size: .
J: TRBJ1-2
V: TRBV18
length: 17
D: TRBD1
CDR3: CASSPPGPGGTHYGYTF
DNA: TGTGCCAGCTCACCACCGGGGCCAGGGGGAACACACTATGGCTACACCTTC

size: .
J: TRBJ2-3
V: TRBV28
length: 14
D: .
CDR3: CASRGSAITDTQYF
DNA: TGTGCCAGCAGGGGCTCGGCTATCACAGATACGCAGTATTTT

size: once
J: TRBJ1-1
V: TRBV6-5
length: 14
D: .
CDR3: CASSYGAGNTEAFF
DNA: TGTGCCAGCAGTTACGGGGCAGGGAACACTGAAGCTTTCTTT